The T cell receptor (beta chain) under discussion was sequenced for a study of control samples from healthy donors and cancer patients. Profiled with immunoSEQ multiplex PCR; TCRdb holds only in-frame clones, not every one. The table shows about 120,000 clones, with about 89% occurring only once. The CDR3 covers 13 residues. Looked up from germline, CDR1 is ENHRY and CDR2 is SYGVKD. The V end lost 10 bases, the J end lost 3 bases, and 15 bases lay between the germline ends. The chain joins TRBV10-3 to TRBJ1-1; possibly TRBD1 for D (6 bases). The sequence derives from a man aged 50-60 years in good health. Sequenced sample: blood. CDR3 residues: CATRGGIYTEAFF. The DNA of the CDR3 is TGTGCCACCAGGGGTGGGATTTACACTGAAGCTTTCTTT.